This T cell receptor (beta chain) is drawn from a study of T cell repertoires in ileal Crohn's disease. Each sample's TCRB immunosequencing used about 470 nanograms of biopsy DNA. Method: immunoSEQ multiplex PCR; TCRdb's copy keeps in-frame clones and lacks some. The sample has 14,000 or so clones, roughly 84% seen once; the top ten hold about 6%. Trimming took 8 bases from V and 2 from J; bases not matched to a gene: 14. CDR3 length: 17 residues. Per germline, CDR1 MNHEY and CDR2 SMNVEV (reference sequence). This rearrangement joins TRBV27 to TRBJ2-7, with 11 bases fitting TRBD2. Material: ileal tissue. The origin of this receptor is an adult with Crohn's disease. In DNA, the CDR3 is TGTGCCAGCCTCAAAACCACTAGCGGGGGCCTGACCTACGAGCAGTACTTC. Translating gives CASLKTTSGGLTYEQYF.